Given below is one T cell receptor (beta chain) in context. Its antigen remains unidentified. This entry is derived from a study of OX40 agonist ivuxolimab in advanced cancers. Overall study findings and caveats: There was clonal expansion of CD4+ and CD8+ blood T cells by week 6 at 0.1 to 3.0 mg/kg. CD8+ T cells (on average) carried more expanded clones than CD4+ T cells. Low normalized clonal expansion also occurred in some nonresponding patients.

The CDR3 totals 14 residues. Germline V gives CDR1 MNHNS, CDR2 SASEGT. V trimming: 4 bases; J trimming: 5 bases; junction bases outside the gene matches: 7. TCRdb keeps only in-frame clones here, not all; method: immunoSEQ multiplex PCR. The repertoire holds about 40,000 clones, with approximately 87% as singletons. V and J are TRBV6-1 and TRBJ2-7, with TRBD1 matching 8 bases. Sequenced here: CD4+ or CD8+ T cells sorted from blood, sampled in a trial of the OX40 agonist ivuxolimab. This TCR was sampled from an adult with an advanced solid tumor such as melanoma, head and neck, liver or kidney cancer. CDR3 nucleotide sequence: TGTGCCAGCAGTGGTTGGCAGGGGGCTCACGAGCAGTACTTC. This sequence encodes CASSGWQGAHEQYF.